This TCR beta chain stems from a study of blood T cell repertoires in COVID-19. Trimming left V 2 bases short and J 10 bases short, with 17 bases between. Germline V gene lookup returns CDR1 SGHTA and CDR2 FQGNSA. The CDR3 sequence is 14 residues long. Categorization into cohorts depended on clinical history that participants reported. Measured with immunoSEQ multiplex PCR; TCRdb has only the in-frame clones, and not every one. The sample consists of 150,000 to 200,000 clones, roughly 80% of them appearing once. The clonotype originates from a woman aged 45 to 65 who had recovered from COVID-19. The rearrangement joins TRBV7-2 to TRBJ1-1; TRBD1 might be the D (6 bases). The sample was PBMCs or T cells enriched from blood (not recorded which). CDR3 protein: CASSLSFTGSRAFF. CDR3 coding DNA: TGTGCCAGCAGCTTATCATTTACAGGGTCTCGAGCTTTCTTT.